The 26 T cell receptor beta chains in this list originate from one sample, sequenced in a study of T cell changes during pregnancy in multiple sclerosis. Clones were sequenced by immunoSEQ multiplex PCR, and TCRdb holds only the in-frame ones, with some missing. Of about 110,000 clones in the sample, around nine tenths were seen once. Sequencing was performed on peripheral blood, taken in the third trimester of pregnancy. The source is a female donor with multiple sclerosis, enrolled in a pregnancy study.

The V gene is TRBV9, the J gene TRBJ2-2; 7 bases agree with TRBD1. This CDR3 has 15 amino acids. The V gene's germline CDR1 is SGDLS and CDR2 YYNGEE. The ends lost 2 bases at V and 4 bases at J; junction bases unmatched: 5. The CDR3, as DNA: TGTGCCAGCAGCGTGGGCAGGGGGATCACCGGGGAGCTGTTTTTT. This codes for CASSVGRGITGELFF. The full variable domain, completed using reference TRBV9 and TRBJ2-2, is DSGVTQTPKHLITATGQRVTLRCSPRSGDLSVYWYQQSLDQGLQFLIQYYNGEERAKGNILERFSAQQFPDLHSELNLSSLELGDSALYFCASSVGRGITGELFFGEGSRLTVL.

The J gene is TRBJ2-3, the V gene TRBV2; a possible D gene is TRBD2 (5 bases). The germline CDR1 and CDR2 sequences are SNHLY and FYNNEI. V lost 6 bases and J 0 bases, leaving 16 bases between the germline ends. The CDR3 spans 16 residues. The CDR3 region is CASSEYLLGSTDTQYF. The DNA of the CDR3 is TGTGCCAGCAGCGAATACTTACTAGGAAGCACAGATACGCAGTATTTT.

The J gene is TRBJ1-1, the V gene TRBV5-4; D is undetermined. The CDR3 is 12 residues long. Germline-derived CDR1 and CDR2 are SGHNT and YYREEE (reference sequence). Trimming left V 5 bases short and J 6 bases short, with 11 bases between. The CDR3 region is CASSKLEAEAFF. Written as DNA, the CDR3 is TGTGCCAGCAGTAAACTGGAGGCTGAAGCTTTCTTT.

The chain recombines TRBV10-3 with TRBJ1-1; 8 bases are a match to TRBD1. Losses at the gene ends were 7 bases for V and 1 base for J; bases not matched to a gene: 8. The CDR3 length is 15 residues. From germline, CDR1 is ENHRY and CDR2 SYGVKD. This chain's CDR3 is CAITTPDRGNTEAFF. In nucleotides, the CDR3 is TGTGCCATCACAACCCCAGACAGGGGGAACACTGAAGCTTTCTTT.

The CDR3 sequence is CASSVSGGSSYEQYF. CDR3 bases: TGTGCCAGCAGCGTTTCCGGTGGGAGCTCCTACGAGCAGTACTTC. This sequence joins TRBV9 and TRBJ2-7; D perhaps matches TRBD2 (5 bases). The CDR3 is made up of 15 amino acids. The germline V and J ends were trimmed by 2 bases and 0 bases, with 12 bases remaining between them. Germline-derived CDR1 and CDR2 are SGDLS and YYNGEE.

The chain uses TRBV27 and TRBJ2-1; TRBD1 is a possible D gene (6 bases). Deletions cut 4 bases from V and 5 bases from J, with 21 bases between. CDR3 size: 17 residues. Germline CDR1 MNHEY, CDR2 SMNVEV (reference sequence). The CDR3 reads CASSSSTNRESHNEQFF. CDR3 DNA sequence: TGTGCCAGCAGTTCCTCAACTAACAGGGAATCCCACAATGAGCAGTTCTTC.

CDR3 region: CASSLIGYEQYF. CDR3 in DNA: TGTGCCAGCAGCTTAATCGGCTACGAGCAGTACTTC. J is TRBJ2-7 and V is TRBV11-1; D remains unclear. V lost 2 bases to trimming and J lost 3 bases, with 5 bases between them. The CDR3 consists of 12 residues. Germline lookup yields CDR1 SGHAT and CDR2 FQDESV (reference sequence).

This chain links TRBV13 with TRBJ1-2, with 10 bases fitting TRBD1. The CDR3 contains 17 residues. With V trimmed by 2 bases and J by 4 bases, 10 bases remained unmatched. The germline V gene encodes CDR1 PRHDT and CDR2 FYEKMQ (reference sequence). The CDR3 DNA is TGTGCCAGCAGCTTAAATATGGGGACAGGGGCTGCCTATGGCTACACCTTC. This sequence encodes CASSLNMGTGAAYGYTF.

J is TRBJ1-4 and V is TRBV28; D perhaps matches TRBD1 (6 bases). This CDR3 region has 14 residues. Germline V CDR1 and CDR2: MDHEN, SYDVKM. V shed 7 bases and J shed 8 bases, with 17 bases lying between them. The CDR3 loop reads CASTHAGVYEKLFF. CDR3 DNA sequence: TGTGCCAGCACTCACGCAGGGGTTTACGAAAAACTGTTTTTT.

The chain carries TRBV11-2 and TRBJ2-2; D unresolved. Germline V CDR1 and CDR2: SGHAT, FQNNGV. The CDR3 is made up of 12 amino acids. V lost 5 bases and J lost 2, with 3 bases in between. The CDR3: CASSHNTGELFF. CDR3 nucleotides: TGTGCCAGCAGCCATAACACCGGGGAGCTGTTTTTT.

This rearrangement joins TRBV6-1 to TRBJ1-1; no firm D call. The germline CDR1 and CDR2 sequences are MNHNS and SASEGT. The CDR3 length is 14 residues. V lost 3 bases and J 5 bases, leaving 13 bases between the germline ends. Written as DNA, the CDR3 is TGTGCCAGCAGTGAGAGTTTCTCGGGGACTGAAGCTTTCTTT. It translates to CASSESFSGTEAFF.

V usage is TRBV18 and J usage is TRBJ2-7, with D maybe TRBD1 (5 bases). V was pared by 3 bases and J by 2 bases, with 11 bases between. Germline CDR1 and CDR2: KGHSH and LQKENI. CDR3 length: 14 residues. CDR3 sequence reads: CASSPRQGPYEQYF. As DNA, the CDR3 is TGTGCCAGCTCACCGCGGCAGGGTCCCTACGAGCAGTACTTC.

The chain couples TRBV19 to TRBJ1-1; 7 bases are shared with TRBD1. This CDR3 is 14 amino acids long. Germline V gene lookup returns CDR1 LNHDA and CDR2 SQIVND (reference sequence). Trimming took 5 bases from V and 10 from J; bases not matched to a gene: 13. The CDR3 sequence: CASSPQGQRSAAFF. The CDR3 DNA reads TGTGCCAGTAGTCCCCAGGGACAGAGGTCGGCAGCTTTCTTT.

The chain links TRBV6-1 to TRBJ2-3; 13 bases fit TRBD2. After removal of 8 bases from V and 2 bases from J, the junction contained 4 bases not matched to a gene. CDR1 and CDR2 (germline): MNHNS, SASEGT. The CDR3 is 15 amino acids. In DNA, the CDR3 is TGTGCCAGCTCGACTAGCGGGGGGCTCACAGATACGCAGTATTTT. This encodes CASSTSGGLTDTQYF.

V gene TRBV10-3 combines with J gene TRBJ1-2; the D gene is possibly TRBD1 (5 bases). Trimming removed 1 base at V and 1 base at J, with 10 bases between. Germline V gene data show CDR1 as ENHRY and CDR2 as SYGVKD. The CDR3 is made up of 15 amino acids. In DNA form, the CDR3 reads TGTGCCATCAGTGAGTTGGGGGGACGTAACTATGGCTACACCTTC. It codes for CAISELGGRNYGYTF.

V usage is TRBV5-1 and J usage is TRBJ2-5, with 8 bases identical to TRBD2. From germline, CDR1 is SGHRS and CDR2 YFSETQ. Trimming removed 3 bases from V and 2 bases from J; junction bases left unmatched: 9. This CDR3 contains 16 residues. CDR3 loop: CASSSGGASPQETQYF. In DNA form, the CDR3 reads TGCGCCAGCAGCTCCGGGGGGGCCAGTCCACAAGAGACCCAGTACTTC. Combining the CDR3 with reference TRBV5-1 and TRBJ2-5 gives the whole variable domain KAGVTQTPRYLIKTRGQQVTLSCSPISGHRSVSWYQQTPGQGLQFLFEYFSETQRNKGNFPGRFSGRQFSNSRSEMNVSTLELGDSALYLCASSSGGASPQETQYFGPGTRLLVL.

The rearrangement uses TRBV5-6 and TRBJ1-3; D may be TRBD1 (6 bases). The CDR3 totals 16 residues. Deletions cut 1 base from V and 2 bases from J, with 13 bases between. Per the germline V gene, CDR1 is SGHDT and CDR2 is YYEEEE. This CDR3 is CASSLSGERPGNTIYF. As DNA, the CDR3 is TGTGCCAGCAGCTTGTCAGGGGAAAGGCCTGGAAACACCATATATTTT.

V gene TRBV15 combines with J gene TRBJ1-4, with D maybe TRBD1 (5 bases). The CDR3 runs to 16 residues. Germline V gene data show CDR1 as LNHNV and CDR2 as YYDKDF (reference sequence). V was shortened by 2 bases and J by 0 bases, with 10 bases between the two germline ends. CDR3 residues: CATSRPRGATNEKLFF. DNA for the CDR3: TGTGCCACCAGCAGACCAAGGGGCGCAACTAATGAAAAACTGTTTTTT.

V usage is TRBV7-2 and J usage is TRBJ1-4, with TRBD1 identical over 9 bases. The germline CDR1 and CDR2 sequences are SGHTA and FQGNSA. V shed 0 bases, J shed 11 bases, and the junction held 10 bases outside the gene matches. CDR3 size: 16 residues. CDR3 residues: CASSLATDRGSGKLFF. CDR3 in DNA: TGTGCCAGCAGCTTAGCCACGGACAGGGGTTCAGGGAAACTGTTTTTT.

This rearrangement joins TRBV7-9 to TRBJ2-1; 11 nucleotides align to TRBD2. The V gene's germline CDR1 is SEHNR and CDR2 FQNEAQ (reference sequence). The trim removed 3 bases at V and 7 bases at J, leaving 2 bases unmatched. The CDR3 runs to 14 residues. For the CDR3, the DNA is TGTGCCAGCAGCTTGGGACTAGCGGTTAATGAGCAGTTCTTC. Its translation: CASSLGLAVNEQFF.

This chain links TRBV28 with TRBJ2-1, with 9 bases that match TRBD1. With 3 bases clipped from V and 9 bases from J, the junction kept 18 bases outside the gene matches. Germline V gives CDR1 MDHEN, CDR2 SYDVKM. This CDR3 has 18 amino acids. The CDR3 loop reads CASSFGGTPGQGFGEQFF. The CDR3 coding sequence is TGTGCCAGCAGTTTTGGGGGTACTCCGGGACAGGGTTTCGGTGAGCAGTTCTTC.

This rearrangement joins TRBV2 to TRBJ1-5; possible D gene TRBD1, 6 bases. Germline V gene lookup returns CDR1 SNHLY and CDR2 FYNNEI. With 3 bases removed from V and 7 bases from J, the gap between germline ends came to 16 bases. The CDR3 consists of 15 residues. CDR3 nucleotides: TGTGCCAGCAGTGACTTTGGGCCAGGGGACCAGCCCCAGCATTTT. Translating gives CASSDFGPGDQPQHF. Using reference TRBV2 and TRBJ1-5 for the parts outside the CDR3, the full variable domain is EPEVTQTPSHQVTQMGQEVILRCVPISNHLYFYWYRQILGQKVEFLVSFYNNEISEKSEIFDDQFSVERPDGSNFTLKIRSTKLEDSAMYFCASSDFGPGDQPQHFGDGTRLSIL.

This clone was detected only a few times. The J gene is TRBJ1-1, the V gene TRBV7-9; a possible D gene is TRBD1 (6 bases). Trimming cost V 1 base and J 4 bases, with 7 bases left between them. The CDR3 loop spans 13 amino acids. Germline V CDR1 and CDR2: SEHNR, FQNEAQ (reference sequence). DNA of the CDR3: TGTGCCAGCAGCTTAGACAGGGCCACTGAAGCTTTCTTT. This translates into CASSLDRATEAFF.

The chain uses TRBV5-4 and TRBJ2-7; 10 nucleotides line up with TRBD1. The V segment lost 4 bases and the J segment 6 bases; nucleotides outside the gene matches: 7. The germline gives CDR1 SGHNT, CDR2 YYREEE (reference sequence). The CDR3 runs 14 residues. This CDR3 is CASSPRDRGSEQYF. CDR3 nucleotide sequence: TGTGCCAGCAGCCCTAGGGACAGGGGTAGCGAGCAGTACTTC.

The count of this clone is one. The gene calls are TRBV30 and TRBJ1-2; D call uncertain. CDR1 is GTSNPN, CDR2 SVGIG, per germline (reference sequence). With 0 bases removed from V and 8 bases from J, the gap between germline ends came to 13 bases. CDR3 size: 13 residues. This CDR3 is CAWSVTREQGYTF. For the CDR3, the DNA is TGTGCCTGGAGTGTGACCCGGGAGCAGGGCTACACCTTC.

This chain joins TRBV11-2 and TRBJ2-3, with a weak D call TRBD2 (5 bases). V was shortened by 5 bases and J by 8 bases, with 23 bases between the two germline ends. There are 16 residues in the CDR3. From germline, CDR1 is SGHAT and CDR2 FQNNGV. The CDR3 region is CASSPWTRLSYTTQYF. The CDR3 DNA reads as TGTGCCAGCAGCCCTTGGACTCGCCTCTCCTATACTACGCAGTATTTT.